This TCR beta chain was recorded in a study of cytomegalovirus exposure and HLA in healthy donors. Unrecorded immune exposure was likely among donors, who were nominally healthy when sampled. Both 60 Vbeta primers and 13 Jbeta primers went into the PCR. The protocol was immunoSEQ multiplex PCR, while the TCRdb copy is restricted to in-frame clones and leaves out a portion. The sample consists of 150,000 to 200,000 clones, around three quarters of them appearing once. Germline V lookup: CDR1 SGHRS, CDR2 YFSETQ. This CDR3 contains 12 residues. V shed 8 bases, J shed 5 bases, and the junction held 3 bases outside the gene matches.

What was sequenced was PBMCs. The chain uses TRBV5-1 and TRBJ2-4; 8 bases are a match to TRBD1. This sequence originates from a woman aged 30 to 39 in good health and CMV-seropositive. The CDR3 reads CASSTGENIQYF. The CDR3 nucleotides are TGCGCCAGTTCGACAGGGGAAAACATTCAGTACTTC. The entire variable domain, with the rest obtained from reference TRBV5-1 and TRBJ2-4, is as follows: KAGVTQTPRYLIKTRGQQVTLSCSPISGHRSVSWYQQTPGQGLQFLFEYFSETQRNKGNFPGRFSGRQFSNSRSEMNVSTLELGDSALYLCASSTGENIQYFGAGTRLSVL.